These 4 T cell receptor beta chains originate from one sample sequenced in a study of T cell responses to AZD1222 COVID-19 vaccine. Some clones are missing from TCRdb's copy, which holds only in-frame ones; the method was immunoSEQ multiplex PCR. The sample shows roughly 150,000 clones, roughly 93% of them seen only once. The sample here was peripheral blood, taken 28 days after the second AZD1222 dose. The source is an adult who received the AZD1222 COVID-19 vaccine.

This clone rates as medium-sized. The rearrangement joins TRBV4-1 to TRBJ1-2; D is uncertain. This CDR3 region has 13 residues. Germline loops: CDR1 MGHRA, CDR2 YSYEKL. Trimming left V 0 bases short and J 4 bases short, with 6 bases between. The CDR3 loop reads CASSQERTYGYTF. The DNA for the CDR3 is TGCGCCAGCAGCCAAGAACGCACCTATGGCTACACCTTC.

The chain combines TRBV3-1 (or the pseudogene TRBV3-2) with TRBJ2-5, with D possibly matching TRBD2 (6 bases). V dropped 1 base and J dropped 1 base, with 13 bases sitting between them. The CDR3 has 16 residues. Germline CDR1 and CDR2: LGHDT and YNNKEL (reference sequence). The CDR3 reads CASSQAGLASQETQYF. In DNA, the CDR3 is TGTGCCAGCAGCCAAGCGGGTCTAGCGAGCCAAGAGACCCAGTACTTC.

The J gene is TRBJ2-5, the V gene TRBV5-1; 7 positions match TRBD1. Trimming cost V 2 bases and J 4 bases; bases outside gene matches: 5. The CDR3 loop spans 14 amino acids. From germline, CDR1 is SGHRS and CDR2 YFSETQ. Here the CDR3 DNA reads TGCGCCAGCAGCTTCGACAGGGTAGGAGAGACCCAGTACTTC. Its protein product is CASSFDRVGETQYF.

J is TRBJ1-2 and V is TRBV28; 7 nucleotides line up with TRBD1. V was clipped by 5 bases and J by 4 bases; unmatched bases: 13. Germline CDR1 and CDR2: MDHEN and SYDVKM. This CDR3 is built from 16 residues. The CDR3 reads CASSLTRMTGRYGYTF. CDR3 nucleotides: TGTGCCAGCAGTCTTACTAGGATGACAGGGCGCTATGGCTACACCTTC.